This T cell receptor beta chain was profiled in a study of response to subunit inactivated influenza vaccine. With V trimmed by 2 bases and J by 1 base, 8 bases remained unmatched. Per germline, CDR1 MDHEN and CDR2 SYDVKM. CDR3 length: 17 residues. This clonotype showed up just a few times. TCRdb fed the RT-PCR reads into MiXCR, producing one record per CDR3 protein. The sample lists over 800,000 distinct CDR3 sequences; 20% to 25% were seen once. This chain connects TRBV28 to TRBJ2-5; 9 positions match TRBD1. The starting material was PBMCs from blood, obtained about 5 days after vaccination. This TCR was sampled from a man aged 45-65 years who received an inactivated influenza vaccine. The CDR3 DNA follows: TGTGCCAGCAGTTTACAACCCGGGACAGGGTTCCAAGAGACCCAGTACTTC. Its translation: CASSLQPGTGFQETQYF.